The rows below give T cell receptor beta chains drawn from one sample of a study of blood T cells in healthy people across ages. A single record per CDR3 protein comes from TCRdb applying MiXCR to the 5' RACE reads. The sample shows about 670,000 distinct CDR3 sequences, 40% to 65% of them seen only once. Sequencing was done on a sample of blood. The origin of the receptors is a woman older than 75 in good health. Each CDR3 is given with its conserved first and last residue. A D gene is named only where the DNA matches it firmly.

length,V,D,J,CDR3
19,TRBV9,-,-,CASSVDVGGTWGPAYEQYF
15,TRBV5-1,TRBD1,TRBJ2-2,CASSVTGGPTGELFF
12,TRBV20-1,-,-,CSARREDYEQYF
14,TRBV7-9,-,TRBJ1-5,CASSLTDGQQPQHF
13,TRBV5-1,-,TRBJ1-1,CASSGEGRTEAFF
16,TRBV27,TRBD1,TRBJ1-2,CASSLGPTGKGYGYTF
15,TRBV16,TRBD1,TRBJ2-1,CASSQKGQGVDEQFF
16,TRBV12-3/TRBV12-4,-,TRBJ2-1,CASTVGRGFSYNEQFF
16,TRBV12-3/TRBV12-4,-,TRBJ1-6,CASSLSGVGFLAPLHF
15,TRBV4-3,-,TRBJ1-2,CASSQPGSRNYGYTF
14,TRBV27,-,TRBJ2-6,CASSPRSGANVLTF
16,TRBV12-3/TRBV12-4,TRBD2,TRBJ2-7,CASRATGTSGTYEQYF
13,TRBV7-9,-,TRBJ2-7,CASSVRLSYEQYF
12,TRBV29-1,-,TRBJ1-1,CSVEDPGTEAFF
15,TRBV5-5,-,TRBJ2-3,CASSLAQRSTDTQYF
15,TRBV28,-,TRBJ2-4,CASSLLTGTPSIQYF
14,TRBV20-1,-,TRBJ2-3,CSASRDSHTDTQYF
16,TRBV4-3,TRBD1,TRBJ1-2,CASSLQTGQGKGGYTF
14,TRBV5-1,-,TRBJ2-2,CVSNRAGLTGELFF
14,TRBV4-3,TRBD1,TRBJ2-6,CASRQGAGANVLTF
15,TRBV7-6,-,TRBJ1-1,CASSPIRGENTEAFF
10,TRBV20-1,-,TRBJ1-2,CSAVSYGYTF
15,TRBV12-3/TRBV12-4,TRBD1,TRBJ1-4,CASTLEGTGDEKLFF
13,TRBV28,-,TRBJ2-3,CAGSPQGKDTQYF
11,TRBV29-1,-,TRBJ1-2,CSVEEFVGYTF
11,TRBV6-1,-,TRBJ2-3,CASSAVDTQYF
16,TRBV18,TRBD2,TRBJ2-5,CASSPSEAGVQETQYF
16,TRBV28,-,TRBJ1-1,CASSLRTDWRNTEAFF
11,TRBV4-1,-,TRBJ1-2,CASSQEGGYTF
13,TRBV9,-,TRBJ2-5,CASAVRAWETQYF